The T cell receptor (beta chain) under discussion was sequenced for a study of cytomegalovirus exposure and HLA in healthy donors. The CDR3 runs to 16 residues. Trimming took off 4 bases at V and 0 bases at J, with 16 bases between the two ends. The V gene's germline CDR1 is LNHNV and CDR2 YYDKDF (reference sequence). Overall study findings and caveats: Altogether, about 160 TCR beta chains were recorded as cytomegalovirus-associated. High specificity and sensitivity for cytomegalovirus status were reported for the classifier. Some public TCRs appeared in many individuals, while most sequences were rare.

The validation cohort, a group of around 120 subjects, included the donors and was separate from the roughly 700-subject first cohort. Concerning this clone: What it recognizes is unknown.

The method was immunoSEQ multiplex PCR; TCRdb's version includes in-frame clones alone and lacks a portion of them. Here the sample spans around 160,000 clones, about 82% being singletons. The rearrangement uses TRBV15 and TRBJ2-7, with D possibly being TRBD2 (5 bases). Input material: PBMCs. The clonotype was recovered from a man aged 25 to 40 in good health and CMV-seropositive. The CDR3 DNA reads as TGTGCCACCAGCAAAACCGGTGGACTCTCCTCCTACGAGCAGTACTTC. It specifies CATSKTGGLSSYEQYF. Drawing the rest from reference TRBV15 and TRBJ2-7, the complete variable domain is DAMVIQNPRYQVTQFGKPVTLSCSQTLNHNVMYWYQQKSSQAPKLLFHYYDKDFNNEADTPDNFQSRRPNTSFCFLDIRSPGLGDTAMYLCATSKTGGLSSYEQYFGPGTRLTVT.